This T cell receptor beta chain was sequenced in a study of blood T cell repertoires in COVID-19. In the study overall: PBMCs, B-cell-depleted T cells, or T cells provided the cDNA or gDNA that made up the material.

The CDR3 covers 15 residues. Germline V gives CDR1 MNHEY, CDR2 SMNVEV (reference sequence). Trimming cost V 8 bases and J 0 bases, with 14 bases left between them. Produced via immunoSEQ multiplex PCR; TCRdb's table is partial and in-frame only. Found here are about 48,000 clones, approximately 80% of them singletons; the top ten hold 15% to 20%. The sample taken for sequencing was peripheral blood. V gene TRBV27 combines with J gene TRBJ1-5; D remains ambiguous. This TCR derives from a human donor with active or convalescent COVID-19. The donor label of this sample is uncertain. The CDR3 bases are TGTGCCAGCGCCCTATACGGTTATAGCAATCAGCCCCAGCATTTT. Amino acid sequence: CASALYGYSNQPQHF.